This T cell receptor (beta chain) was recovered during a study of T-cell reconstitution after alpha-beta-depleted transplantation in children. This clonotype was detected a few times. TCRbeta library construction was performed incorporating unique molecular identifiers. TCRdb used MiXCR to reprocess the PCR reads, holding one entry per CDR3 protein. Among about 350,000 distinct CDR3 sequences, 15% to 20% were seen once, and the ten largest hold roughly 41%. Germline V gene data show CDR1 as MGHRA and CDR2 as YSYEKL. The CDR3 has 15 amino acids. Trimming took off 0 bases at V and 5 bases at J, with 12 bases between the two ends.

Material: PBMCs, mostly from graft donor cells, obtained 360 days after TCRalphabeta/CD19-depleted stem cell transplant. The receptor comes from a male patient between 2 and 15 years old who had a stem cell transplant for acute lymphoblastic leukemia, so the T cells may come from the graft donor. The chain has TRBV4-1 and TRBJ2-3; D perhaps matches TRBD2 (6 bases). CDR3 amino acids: CASSQEGKGGDTQYF. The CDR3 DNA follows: TGCGCCAGCAGCCAAGAAGGGAAGGGAGGAGATACGCAGTATTTT.